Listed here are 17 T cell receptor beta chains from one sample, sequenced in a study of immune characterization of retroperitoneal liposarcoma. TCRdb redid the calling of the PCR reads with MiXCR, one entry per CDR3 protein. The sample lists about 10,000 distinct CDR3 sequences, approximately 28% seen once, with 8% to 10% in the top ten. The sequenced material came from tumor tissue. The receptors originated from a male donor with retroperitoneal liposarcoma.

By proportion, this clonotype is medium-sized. CDR3 protein: CASSFGQPGETQFF. The CDR3 DNA reads TGTGCCAGCAGCTTTGGGCAGCCGGGGGAGACCCAGTTCTTC. This sequence joins TRBV7-2 and TRBJ2-1; D possibly corresponds to TRBD2 (6 bases). Trimming took off 3 bases at V and 13 bases at J, with 19 bases between the two ends. This CDR3 has 14 residues. The germline V gene has CDR1 SGHTA and CDR2 FQGNSA.

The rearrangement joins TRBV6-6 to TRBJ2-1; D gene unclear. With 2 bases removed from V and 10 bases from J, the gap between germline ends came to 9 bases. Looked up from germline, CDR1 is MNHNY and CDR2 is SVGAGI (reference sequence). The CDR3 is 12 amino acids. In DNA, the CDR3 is TGTGCCAGCAGTTACCAGGTTATCGAGCAGTTCTTC. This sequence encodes CASSYQVIEQFF.

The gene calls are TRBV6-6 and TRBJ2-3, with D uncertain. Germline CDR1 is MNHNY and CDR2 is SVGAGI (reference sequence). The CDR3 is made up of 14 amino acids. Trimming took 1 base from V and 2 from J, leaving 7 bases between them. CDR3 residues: CASSYWQSTDTQYF. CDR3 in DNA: TGTGCCAGCAGTTACTGGCAGTCCACAGATACGCAGTATTTT.

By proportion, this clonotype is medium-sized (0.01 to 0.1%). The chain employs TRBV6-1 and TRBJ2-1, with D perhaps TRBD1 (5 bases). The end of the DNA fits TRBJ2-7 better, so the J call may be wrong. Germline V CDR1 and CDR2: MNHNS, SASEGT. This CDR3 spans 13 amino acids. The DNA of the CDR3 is TGTGCCAGCAGTCAGGGAATCGGATATGAGCAGTACTTC. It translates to CASSQGIGYEQYF.

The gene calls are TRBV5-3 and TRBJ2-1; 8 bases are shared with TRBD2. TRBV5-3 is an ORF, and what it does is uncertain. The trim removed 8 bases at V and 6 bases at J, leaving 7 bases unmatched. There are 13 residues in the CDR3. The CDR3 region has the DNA TGTGCCAGGGGGACACTAGCGGCCAATGAGCAGTTCTTC. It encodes CARGTLAANEQFF.

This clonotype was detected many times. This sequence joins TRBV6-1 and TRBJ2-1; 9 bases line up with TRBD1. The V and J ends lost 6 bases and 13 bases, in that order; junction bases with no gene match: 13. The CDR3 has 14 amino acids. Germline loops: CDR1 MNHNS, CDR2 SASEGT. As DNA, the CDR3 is TGTGCCAGCAGACTACAGGGGGCCAAAGAGACCCAGTTCTTC. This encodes CASRLQGAKETQFF.

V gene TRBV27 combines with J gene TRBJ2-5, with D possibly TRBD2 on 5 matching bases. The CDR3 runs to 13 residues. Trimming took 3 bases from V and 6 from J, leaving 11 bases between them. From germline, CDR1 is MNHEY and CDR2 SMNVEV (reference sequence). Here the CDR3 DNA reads TGTGCCAGCAGTTTCGGAGGTATGAAGACCCAGTACTTC. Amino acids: CASSFGGMKTQYF.

DNA of the CDR3: TGTGCCAGCAGTTTATCCGTAGGTACAGATACGCAGTATTTT. Protein sequence: CASSLSVGTDTQYF. The J gene is TRBJ2-3, the V gene TRBV27; no definite D call. The V end lost 0 bases, the J end lost 3 bases, and 7 bases lay between the germline ends. The CDR3 loop spans 14 amino acids. Per germline, CDR1 MNHEY and CDR2 SMNVEV (reference sequence).

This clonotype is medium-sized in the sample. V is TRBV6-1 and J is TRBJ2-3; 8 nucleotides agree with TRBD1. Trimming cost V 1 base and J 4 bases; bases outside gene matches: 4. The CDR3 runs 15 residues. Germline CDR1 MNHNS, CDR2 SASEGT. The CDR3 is CASSEEPGGADTQYF. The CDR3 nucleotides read TGTGCCAGCAGTGAAGAGCCAGGGGGCGCAGATACGCAGTATTTT.

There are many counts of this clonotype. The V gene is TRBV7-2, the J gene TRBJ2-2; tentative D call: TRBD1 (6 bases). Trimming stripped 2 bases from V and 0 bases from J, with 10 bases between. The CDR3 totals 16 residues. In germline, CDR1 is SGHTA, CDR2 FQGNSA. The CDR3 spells CASSLTGHPNTGELFF. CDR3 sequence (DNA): TGTGCCAGCAGCTTAACGGGACATCCGAACACCGGGGAGCTGTTTTTT.

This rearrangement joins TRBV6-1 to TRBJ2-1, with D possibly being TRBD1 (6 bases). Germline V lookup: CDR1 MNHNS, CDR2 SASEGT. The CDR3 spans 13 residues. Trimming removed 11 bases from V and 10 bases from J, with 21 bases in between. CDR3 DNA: TGTGCCGTTAAATGGGCAGGGGAGTACGAGCAGTTCTTC. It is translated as CAVKWAGEYEQFF.

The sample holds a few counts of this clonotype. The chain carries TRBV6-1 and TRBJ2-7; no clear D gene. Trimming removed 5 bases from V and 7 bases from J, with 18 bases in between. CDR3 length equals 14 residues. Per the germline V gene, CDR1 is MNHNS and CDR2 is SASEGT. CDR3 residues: CASSRSGRNNEQYF. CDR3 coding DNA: TGTGCCAGCAGTAGGTCAGGACGCAACAATGAGCAGTACTTC.

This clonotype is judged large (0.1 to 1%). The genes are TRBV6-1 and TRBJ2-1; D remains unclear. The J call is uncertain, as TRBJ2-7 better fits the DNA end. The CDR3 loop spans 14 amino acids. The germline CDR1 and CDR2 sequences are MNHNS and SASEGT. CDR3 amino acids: CASSPRSPPYEQYF. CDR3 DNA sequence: TGTGCCAGCAGTCCACGGAGTCCACCCTACGAGCAGTACTTC.

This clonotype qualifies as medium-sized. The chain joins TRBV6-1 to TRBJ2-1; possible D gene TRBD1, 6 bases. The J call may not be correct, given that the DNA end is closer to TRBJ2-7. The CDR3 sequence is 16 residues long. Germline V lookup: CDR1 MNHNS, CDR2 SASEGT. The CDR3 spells CASSLPAGTGWYEQYF. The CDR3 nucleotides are TGTGCCAGCAGTTTGCCCGCCGGTACAGGGTGGTACGAGCAGTACTTC.

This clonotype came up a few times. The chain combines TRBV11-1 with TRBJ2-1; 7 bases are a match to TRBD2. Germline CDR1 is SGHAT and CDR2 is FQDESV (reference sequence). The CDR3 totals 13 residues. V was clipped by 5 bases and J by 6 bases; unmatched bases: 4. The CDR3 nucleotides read TGTGCCAGCAGCACCCCGGGGGGCAATGAGCAGTTCTTC. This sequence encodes CASSTPGGNEQFF.

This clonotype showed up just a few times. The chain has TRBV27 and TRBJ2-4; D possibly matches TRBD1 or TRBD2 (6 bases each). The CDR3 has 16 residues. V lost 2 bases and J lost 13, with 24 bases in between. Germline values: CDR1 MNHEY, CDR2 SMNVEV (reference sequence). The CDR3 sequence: CASSLRGVRALNEQYF. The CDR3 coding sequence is TGTGCCAGCAGTTTAAGGGGGGTCAGGGCCCTCAATGAGCAGTACTTC.

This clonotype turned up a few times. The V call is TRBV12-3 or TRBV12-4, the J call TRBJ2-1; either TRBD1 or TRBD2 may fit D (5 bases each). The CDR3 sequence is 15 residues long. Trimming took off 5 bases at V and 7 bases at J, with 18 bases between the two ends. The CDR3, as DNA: TGTGCCAGCAGTATTCAGGGTGGATCGGGGAATGAGCAGTTCTTC. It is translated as CASSIQGGSGNEQFF.